The next 3 T cell receptor beta chains were all read from a single sample in a study of cytomegalovirus exposure and HLA in healthy donors. A multiplex PCR was run with 60 Vbeta primers and 13 Jbeta primers. This table comes from immunoSEQ multiplex PCR, and its TCRdb copy is limited to in-frame clones, with some not included. This table holds about 160,000 clones, 80% to 90% found once. The sample comprised PBMCs. The receptors come from a man younger than 30 in good health and CMV-seronegative.

This sequence joins TRBV6-1 and TRBJ2-1, with 7 bases fitting TRBD1. Trimming cost V 10 bases and J 7 bases; bases outside gene matches: 4. The germline V gene has CDR1 MNHNS and CDR2 SASEGT. The CDR3 runs to 11 residues. The CDR3 coding sequence is TGTGCCACAGACAGGGTGAATGAGCAGTTCTTC. Translating gives CATDRVNEQFF.

The chain uses TRBV9 and TRBJ2-3; 10 bases align to TRBD2. Germline V lookup: CDR1 SGDLS, CDR2 YYNGEE. This CDR3 has 15 amino acids. The V gene end was trimmed by 0 bases and the J gene end by 6 bases; junction bases not matched to a gene: 4. The CDR3 DNA reads as TGTGCCAGCAGCGTAGAGGGTAGCGGGGGGGATACGCAGTATTTT. Protein product: CASSVEGSGGDTQYF.

The genes are TRBV28 and TRBJ2-7; possible D gene TRBD2, 6 bases. Germline V CDR1 and CDR2: MDHEN, SYDVKM. Trimming shortened V by 6 bases and J by 3 bases, and 9 bases separated the two germline ends. The CDR3 covers 12 residues. Here the CDR3 reads CASSPGGYEQYF. The DNA of the CDR3 is TGTGCCAGCAGCCCCGGGGGCTACGAGCAGTACTTC.